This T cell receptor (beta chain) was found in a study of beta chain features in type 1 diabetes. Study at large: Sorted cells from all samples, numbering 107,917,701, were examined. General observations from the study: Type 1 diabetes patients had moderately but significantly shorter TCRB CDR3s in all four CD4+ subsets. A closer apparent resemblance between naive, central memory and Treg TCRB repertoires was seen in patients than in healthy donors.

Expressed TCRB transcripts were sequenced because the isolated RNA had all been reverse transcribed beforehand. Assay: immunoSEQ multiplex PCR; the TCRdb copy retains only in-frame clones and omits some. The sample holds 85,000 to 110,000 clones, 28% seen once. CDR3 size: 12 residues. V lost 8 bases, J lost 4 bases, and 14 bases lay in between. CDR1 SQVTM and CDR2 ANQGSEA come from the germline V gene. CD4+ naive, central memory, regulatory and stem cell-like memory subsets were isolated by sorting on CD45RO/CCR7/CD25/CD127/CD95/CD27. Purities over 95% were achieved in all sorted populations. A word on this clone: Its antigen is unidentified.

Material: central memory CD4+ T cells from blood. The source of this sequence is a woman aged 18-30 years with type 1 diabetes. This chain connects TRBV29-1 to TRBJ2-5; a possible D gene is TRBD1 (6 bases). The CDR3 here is CSPWTVGETQYF. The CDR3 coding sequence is TGCAGCCCATGGACAGTTGGAGAGACCCAGTACTTC. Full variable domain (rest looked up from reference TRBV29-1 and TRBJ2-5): SAVISQKPSRDICQRGTSLTIQCQVDSQVTMMFWYRQQPGQSLTLIATANQGSEATYESGFVIDKFPISRPNLTFSTLTVSNMSPEDSSIYLCSPWTVGETQYFGPGTRLLVL.